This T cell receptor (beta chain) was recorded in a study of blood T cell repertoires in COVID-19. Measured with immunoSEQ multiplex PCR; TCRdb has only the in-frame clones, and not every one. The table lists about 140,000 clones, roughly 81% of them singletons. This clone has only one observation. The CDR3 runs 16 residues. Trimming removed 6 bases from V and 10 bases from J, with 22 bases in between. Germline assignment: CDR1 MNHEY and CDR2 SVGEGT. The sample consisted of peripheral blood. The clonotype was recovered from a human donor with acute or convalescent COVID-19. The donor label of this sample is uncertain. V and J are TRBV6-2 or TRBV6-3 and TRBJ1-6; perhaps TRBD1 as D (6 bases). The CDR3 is CASSHHPTGWSSPLHF. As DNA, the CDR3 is TGTGCCAGCAGCCATCACCCGACAGGCTGGAGCTCACCCCTCCACTTT.